One sample yielded the 18 T cell receptor beta chains listed below, sequenced in a study of prognosis after radiotherapy for stage I lung cancer. Multiplex PCR in two rounds served to amplify TCR beta CDR3 from genomic DNA. First-round PCR, the initial amplification, used primers specific to each TRBV and TRBJ gene. TCRdb fed the multiplex PCR reads into MiXCR, producing one record per CDR3 protein. The data contain around 27,000 distinct CDR3 sequences, less than 40% of them singletons. This specimen was PBMCs, taken before or after stereotactic body radiation therapy (not recorded which). The receptor source for this set is a donor at least 50 years old with non-small cell lung cancer.

This clonotype was seen repeatedly, ten times or more. The gene calls are TRBV5-4 and TRBJ2-7; D not resolved. The length of the CDR3 is 14 residues. Germline loops: CDR1 SGHNT, CDR2 YYREEE (reference sequence). Between the trimmed V and J ends, which lost 7 bases and 3 bases, there was a span of 17 bases. CDR3 in amino acids: CASSAVDSSYEQYF. In DNA, the CDR3 is TGTGCCAGCTCTGCGGTGGATAGCAGCTACGAGCAGTACTTC.

In regard to this clonotype: Because it lacks the conserved phenylalanine or tryptophan at the end, this CDR3 is likely a read error. Because the CDR3's place on the DNA is in doubt, the DNA is left out and the CDR3 is given as listed by TCRdb. V gene TRBV27 combines with J gene TRBJ2-5. Germline CDR1 reads MNHEY; CDR2 reads SMNVEV (reference sequence). The CDR3 numbers 13 amino acids, ends counted. CDR3: CASSLSGLETQCL.

This clonotype was recorded at least ten times. This chain links TRBV10-3 with TRBJ2-2; 9 nucleotides match TRBD2. V dropped 10 bases and J dropped 0; count of bases not matched to a gene: 9. The CDR3 has 16 amino acids. The germline CDR1 and CDR2 sequences are ENHRY and SYGVKD. The CDR3 bases are TGTGCCAACTCCCCGGGACTAGCCTCGAACACCGGGGAGCTGTTTTTT. Translation: CANSPGLASNTGELFF.

Worth noting for this clonotype: The junction shows a germline mismatch at one end, possibly a read error. The chain combines TRBV12-3 or TRBV12-4 with TRBJ2-3, with 7 nucleotides matching TRBD2. This CDR3 comprises 14 residues. CDR3 sequence reads: CASRIAGSVDMQYF. The DNA for the CDR3 is TGTGCCAGCAGGATAGCGGGTTCGGTTGATATGCAGTATTTT.

In its sample, this clonotype was seen many times. The J gene is TRBJ1-5, the V gene TRBV28, with a weak D call TRBD1 (5 bases). Trimming took off 10 bases at V and 3 bases at J, with 16 bases between the two ends. CDR1 MDHEN and CDR2 SYDVKM come from the germline V gene. The CDR3 extends over 14 amino acids. The CDR3: CATAGAAFNQPQHF. CDR3 nucleotides: TGTGCCACCGCCGGGGCGGCGTTCAATCAGCCCCAGCATTTT.

This clonotype was seen many times. V is TRBV7-2 and J is TRBJ1-1; D is perhaps TRBD1 (5 bases). CDR3 length equals 11 residues. Germline CDR1 reads SGHTA; CDR2 reads FQGNSA. With 8 bases removed from V and 8 bases from J, the gap between germline ends came to 12 bases. CDR3: CASAGSGEAFF. CDR3 bases: TGTGCCAGCGCAGGGTCCGGGGAAGCTTTCTTT. Together with reference TRBV7-2 and TRBJ1-1, the CDR3 gives the full variable domain: GAGVSQSPSNKVTEKGKDVELRCDPISGHTALYWYRQSLGQGLEFLIYFQGNSAPDKSGLPSDRFSAERTGGSVSTLTIQRTQQEDSAVYLCASAGSGEAFFGQGTRLTVV.

On this clonotype: The junction and the germline gene differ at one end; a read error may be behind it. The chain combines TRBV9 with TRBJ2-1; the D is unclear. Germline CDR1 SGDLS, CDR2 YYNGEE. This CDR3 region has 16 residues. CDR3 residues: CASSVGRWALFNEQSF. The CDR3 coding sequence is TGTGCCAGCAGCGTAGGTCGATGGGCGTTGTTTAATGAGCAGTCCTTC.

Note on this clonotype: One junction end disagrees with the germline gene, perhaps due to a read error. The chain is built from TRBV20-1 and TRBJ1-4; no reliable D call. The germline CDR1 and CDR2 sequences are DFQATT and SNEGSKA (reference sequence). There are 15 residues in the CDR3. The CDR3 spells CSASPVGAPNEKLFF. CDR3 DNA sequence: TGCAGTGCTAGCCCGGTCGGAGCCCCTAATGAAAAATTGTTTTTT.

Concerning this clonotype: This may arise from a read error, as a much more abundant clone is one base away. Since no conserved phenylalanine or tryptophan closes the CDR3, a read error is the likely cause. Because the CDR3's place on the DNA is in doubt, the DNA is left out and the CDR3 is given as listed by TCRdb. The J gene is TRBJ1-4, the V gene TRBV6-6; TRBD1, as called in the table, went unchecked against the DNA. Germline CDR1 is MNHNY and CDR2 is SVGAGI (reference sequence). The CDR3 spans 13 amino acids, including both terminal residues. CDR3: CASSYSLGVYAHI.

The sample holds a few counts of this clonotype. A much larger clone differs from this one at a single base, so this may be a read error. This chain joins TRBV6-2 or TRBV6-3 and TRBJ2-1; 11 bases map to TRBD2. Germline V lookup: CDR1 MNHEY, CDR2 SVGEGT. CDR3 length equals 16 residues. The CDR3 sequence: CASSYSISGRAFEQSF. In DNA, the CDR3 is TGTGCCAGCAGTTACTCGATTAGCGGGAGGGCCTTTGAGCAGTCCTTC.

Regarding this clonotype: With a far larger clone one base away, a read error is the likely cause. The J gene is TRBJ2-1, the V gene TRBV6-9; 13 nucleotides align to TRBD2. CDR1 is MNHGY and CDR2 is SVAAGI in the germline V gene. The CDR3 is 16 amino acids. V lost 2 bases, J lost 9 bases, and 7 bases stayed unmatched. The CDR3 DNA reads TGTGCCAGCAGTTATCCGGGACTAGCGGGGTTCAGTGAGCAGTTCTTC. Protein product: CASSYPGLAGFSEQFF.

In this sample, this clonotype turned up once. The likely explanation is a read error, given a far larger clone one base away. This chain links TRBV6-4 with TRBJ1-2, with 7 bases fitting TRBD1. Germline V CDR1 and CDR2: MRHNA, SNTAGT. J gave up 8 bases and V 3 bases, and 15 bases lay outside the gene matches. The CDR3 loop spans 16 amino acids. DNA of the CDR3: TGTGCCAGCAGTGATGGCCACACGGACAGGATGTACGGCTACACCTTC. Residues: CASSDGHTDRMYGYTF.

Ten or more counts support this clonotype. CDR3 residues: CASSPPGEETQYF. As DNA, the CDR3 is TGTGCCAGCAGCCCCCCCGGGGAGGAGACCCAGTACTTC. The chain has TRBV7-8 and TRBJ2-5; TRBD2 might be the D (5 bases). This CDR3 is 13 amino acids long. From germline, CDR1 is SGHVS and CDR2 FQNEAQ. Trimming took off 5 bases at V and 5 bases at J, with 12 bases between the two ends.

As to this clonotype: With only one base between it and a far larger clone, this is likely a read error. V and J are TRBV27 and TRBJ2-7, with 7 bases that match TRBD2. Germline CDR1 reads MNHEY; CDR2 reads SMNVEV (reference sequence). Trimming took 4 bases from V and 7 from J; bases not matched to a gene: 16. The CDR3 consists of 16 residues. This chain's CDR3 is CASSSRLQTSFDEQYF. The DNA of the CDR3 is TGTGCCAGCAGTTCCCGACTACAGACTAGCTTCGATGAGCAGTACTTC.

This clonotype was recorded at least ten times. The chain joins TRBV11-2 to TRBJ1-1; D is unclear. V gave up 4 bases and J gave up 2 bases, with 8 bases separating them. The CDR3 has 13 amino acids. Per the germline V gene, CDR1 is SGHAT and CDR2 is FQNNGV. The CDR3 here is CASSSTLNTEAFF. The CDR3 DNA is TGTGCCAGCAGCTCCACCCTTAACACTGAAGCTTTCTTT.

In its sample, this clonotype was seen many times. The chain recombines TRBV9 with TRBJ2-1, with 8 bases aligning to TRBD2. V dropped 3 bases and J dropped 4; count of bases not matched to a gene: 6. CDR3 length equals 15 residues. Germline V gene sequence: CDR1 SGDLS, CDR2 YYNGEE. CDR3 amino acids: CASSDTGTSYNEQFF. In DNA form, the CDR3 reads TGTGCCAGCAGCGACACCGGGACTAGTTACAATGAGCAGTTCTTC.

This clonotype was detected ten times or more. V and J are TRBV2 and TRBJ1-2; 10 positions match TRBD1. V trimming: 4 bases; J trimming: 4 bases; junction bases outside the gene matches: 3. The CDR3 totals 14 residues. Per germline, CDR1 SNHLY and CDR2 FYNNEI. DNA of the CDR3: TGTGCCAGCAGTGGACAGGGGGCCCGCTATGGCTACACCTTC. Its translation is CASSGQGARYGYTF.

The CDR3, as DNA: TGTGCCATCAGTGGGTCGGTAGCCTCCTACGAGCAGTACTTC. Translated: CAISGSVASYEQYF. The rearrangement joins TRBV10-3 to TRBJ2-7; no clear D gene. Trimming shortened V by 4 bases and J by 0 bases, and 10 bases separated the two germline ends. This CDR3 is built from 14 residues. The V gene's germline CDR1 is ENHRY and CDR2 SYGVKD.